These T cell receptor beta chains were read from a single sample in a study of blood T cell repertoires in COVID-19. The assay was immunoSEQ multiplex PCR, and TCRdb's table has in-frame clones only and misses some. The top ten clones hold 8% to 10% of a sample with over 200,000 clones, around 80% of them seen once. Input material: peripheral blood. The receptors were sampled from a woman between 50 and 59 years old with acute or convalescent COVID-19. Each CDR3 is given with its conserved first and last residue.

>TRBJ1-4|TRBV28
CASSLQGREKLFF
>TRBJ1-1|TRBV19
CASSKGRVRMNTEAFF
>TRBJ2-1|TRBV10-3
CAISAGTSGYNEQFF
>TRBJ2-4|TRBV28
CASSLGGAGNIQYF
>TRBJ2-7|TRBV4-2
CASSQGRQGADEQYF
>TRBJ1-1|TRBV28
CASSSPSLHVNTEAFF
>TRBJ2-1|TRBV5-1
CASSYNPLGAGEQFF
>TRBJ2-6|TRBV18
CASSPPVGGISGANVLTF
>TRBJ2-7|TRBV28
CASSLSRGVTDYEQYF
>TRBJ2-5|TRBV7-2
CASSLVPAGSGERETQYF
>TRBJ2-7|TRBV5-1
CASSLSSYEQYF
>TRBJ2-7|TRBV2
CASSATGFYEQYF
>TRBJ2-5|TRBV2
CASSEGRLGETQYF
>TRBJ1-1|TRBV6-2/TRBV6-3
CASSRDRANTEAFF
>TRBJ2-7|TRBV27
CASSLSFPYEQYF
>TRBJ2-7|TRBV11-2
CASSHLGVEQYF
>TRBJ2-1|TRBV5-6
CASSRQTGTNEQFF
>TRBJ2-3|TRBV5-1
CASSLAPGLGNTQYF
>TRBJ2-7|TRBV19
CASTPTTSGKQALKGQYF
>TRBJ2-6|TRBV25-1
CASNRGQGGSGANVLTF
>TRBJ2-6|TRBV19
CASTRTGAGANVLTF
>TRBJ2-7|TRBV9
CASSVEAKREGHEQYF
>TRBJ2-5|TRBV3-1/TRBV3-2
CASSPLGLAVGGYQETQYF
>TRBJ1-1|TRBV7-9
CASSSPGNTEAFF
>TRBJ2-3|TRBV5-1
CASSFGRGWTSGRAKDLDTQYF
>TRBJ1-1|TRBV5-1
CASSPTWGGNTEAFF
>TRBJ2-3|TRBV27
CASSSFRTSADTQYF
>TRBJ1-2|TRBV5-1
CASSLVPGQITIYGYTF
>TRBJ1-2|TRBV5-6
CASRSDRLYGYTF
>TRBJ2-3|TRBV5-5
CASSRGGIPDTQYF
>TRBJ2-7|TRBV6-5
CAVQGFGTYEQYF
>TRBJ1-1|TRBV6-6
CASSYEQTRMNTEAFF
>TRBJ2-1|TRBV5-6
CASSELANIYNEQFF
>TRBJ2-5|TRBV28
CASSLLTLAGPETQYF
>TRBJ2-3|TRBV19
CASRRLAGGLTDTQYF
>TRBJ1-2|TRBV11-1
CASSLQEGDYGYTF